This TCR beta chain was profiled in a study of T cells after yellow fever vaccination. Study as a whole: SMART-Seq v4 Ultra Low Input handled preparation of low-cell-number fractions. Findings of the study overall: Secondary responses were weaker yet peaked faster, day 5 versus 15. Contamination of FACS-sorted repertoires by abundant clonotypes from the bulk population could occur. Post-booster reappearance was seen for most primary-vaccination clones (about 95% CD4, around 88% CD8).

Germline-derived CDR1 and CDR2 are SQVTM and ANQGSEA. The length of the CDR3 is 8 amino acids, counting both ends. TCRdb itself ran the 5' RACE reads through MiXCR, one entry per CDR3 protein. The sample lists around 140,000 distinct CDR3 sequences; roughly 8% were seen once. Points on this clonotype: Its antigen is not identified. The CDR3 end shows no conserved phenylalanine or tryptophan, and so a read error is likely. No DNA is shown, since the ends of the CDR3 on it are uncertain; the CDR3 is the one TCRdb lists.

The clonotype was recovered from a man aged 25-40 years who received the YFV17D yellow fever vaccine. Specimen: CD4+ T cells sorted from PBMCs, collected 5 days after the yellow fever booster vaccination. The chain uses TRBV29-1 and TRBJ2-1; TRBD1 is taken as the D call from the table, unchecked against the DNA. This CDR3 is CSVESGSI.